The 28 T cell receptor beta chains presented below share a single source sample, sequenced in a study of blood T cells in healthy people across ages. Then a second PCR, running roughly 7 to 12 cycles, was carried out with a sample-barcoded 5' primer and a J-beta primer mix. In TCRdb, the 5' RACE reads were re-called with MiXCR into one record per CDR3 protein. The sample shows hundreds of thousands of distinct CDR3 sequences, 40% to 50% of them seen only once. Sequencing input: blood. Source of these receptors: a man between 60 and 75 years old in good health.

The V and J genes are TRBV7-3 and TRBJ2-3, with 9 positions matching TRBD1. CDR1 is SGHTA and CDR2 is FQGTGA in the germline V gene. V was clipped by 5 bases and J by 2 bases; unmatched bases: 8. This CDR3 comprises 16 residues. CDR3 loop: CASSLTGTGSTDTQYF. CDR3 nucleotides: TGTGCCAGCAGCCTCACCGGGACAGGGTCCACAGATACGCAGTATTTT. The full variable domain, completed using reference TRBV7-3 and TRBJ2-3, is GAGVSQTPSNKVTEKGKYVELRCDPISGHTALYWYRQSLGQGPEFLIYFQGTGAADDSGLPNDRFFAVRPEGSVSTLKIQRTERGDSAVYLCASSLTGTGSTDTQYFGPGTRLTVL.

The genes are TRBV7-6 and TRBJ2-7, with 9 nucleotides matching TRBD1. The tail of the sequence fits TRBJ2-5 better, so the J call may be wrong. The CDR3 covers 15 residues. Germline lookup yields CDR1 SGHVS and CDR2 FNYEAQ. The CDR3 nucleotides are TGTGCCAGCAGCCCCTTACAGGGGGCATCAGAGACCCAGTACTTC. Translation: CASSPLQGASETQYF.

This clonotype appeared a few times. The rearrangement uses TRBV9 and TRBJ1-1; 9 bases agree with TRBD1. There are 15 residues in the CDR3. Germline CDR1 and CDR2: SGDLS and YYNGEE. Trimming at V came to 4 bases and at J to 1 base, leaving 5 bases not matched to a gene. The CDR3 loop is CASSQGQGSNTEAFF. DNA for the CDR3: TGTGCCAGCAGCCAGGGACAGGGCTCGAACACTGAAGCTTTCTTT.

A word on this clonotype: A read error may be the cause here, since a much bigger clone is one base away. The chain combines TRBV12-5 with TRBJ2-3; D is uncertain. This CDR3 contains 13 residues. Germline assignment: CDR1 LGHNT and CDR2 FRNRAP. CDR3 sequence (DNA): TGTGCTAGTGGGTGGGCTCGGGCAGATACGCAGTGTTTT. Translation gives CASGWARADTQCF. Full variable domain (rest looked up from reference TRBV12-5 and TRBJ2-3): DARVTQTPRHKVTEMGQEVTMRCQPILGHNTVFWYRQTMMQGLELLAYFRNRAPLDDSGMPKDRFSAEMPDATLATLKIQPSEPRDSAVYFCASGWARADTQCFGPGTRLTVL.

The rearrangement links TRBV25-1 to TRBJ1-4, with D hard to call. V dropped 8 bases and J dropped 5 bases, with 12 bases sitting between them. The CDR3 sequence is 13 residues long. From germline, CDR1 is MGHDK and CDR2 SYGVNS. In nucleotides, the CDR3 is TGTGCCAGCGAGAAGGGTGGCAATGAAAAACTGTTTTTT. This encodes CASEKGGNEKLFF.

This chain connects TRBV6-5 to TRBJ1-2; D perhaps matches TRBD1 (5 bases). V was shortened by 4 bases and J by 5 bases, with 17 bases between the two germline ends. This CDR3 comprises 15 residues. From germline, CDR1 is MNHEY and CDR2 SVGAGI. CDR3 sequence (DNA): TGTGCCAGCAGTTCCCCGGGGAGGGGCCTTTATGGCTACACCTTC. This codes for CASSSPGRGLYGYTF.

This clonotype was counted a few times. The CDR3 DNA sequence: TGTGCCAGCAGTTGGGCTGGGCAGGCTGAAGCTTTCTTT. It encodes CASSWAGQAEAFF. V and J are TRBV12-3 or TRBV12-4 and TRBJ1-1; D ambiguous. Deletions cut 4 bases from V and 6 bases from J, with 12 bases between. CDR3 length equals 13 residues.

This clonotype turned up a few times. The rearrangement links TRBV20-1 to TRBJ2-5; 13 bases line up with TRBD2. Germline V gives CDR1 DFQATT, CDR2 SNEGSKA (reference sequence). The V segment lost 5 bases and the J segment 4 bases; nucleotides outside the gene matches: 13. The CDR3 totals 17 residues. In DNA form, the CDR3 reads TGCAGTGCTCTGACTAGCGGGGGGCGCCGGGTGACAGAGACCCAGTACTTC. It is translated as CSALTSGGRRVTETQYF.

This sequence joins TRBV7-9 and TRBJ2-4; 8 bases line up with TRBD1. The CDR3 has 18 amino acids. With V trimmed by 3 bases and J by 3 bases, 13 bases remained unmatched. The germline V gene has CDR1 SEHNR and CDR2 FQNEAQ (reference sequence). CDR3 DNA: TGTGCCAGCAGCTTTGAAATGGACAGGGAGAGAGTCAAAAACATTCAGTACTTC. Encoded protein: CASSFEMDRERVKNIQYF.

A word on this clonotype: At one of its ends the junction is not consistent with the germline gene, which may arise from a read error. V is TRBV7-2 and J is TRBJ2-7; D might be TRBD1 (6 bases). CDR1 is SGHTA and CDR2 is FQGNSA in the germline V gene. The CDR3 loop spans 14 amino acids. The CDR3 spells CASSLRDTRYGQYF. DNA for the CDR3: TGTGCCAGCAGCTTAAGGGACACCCGCTACGGGCAGTACTTC.

This clonotype has just a few counts. The chain links TRBV15 to TRBJ2-1, with D perhaps matching TRBD1 (5 bases). The CDR3 totals 13 residues. V dropped 4 bases and J dropped 10 bases, with 14 bases sitting between them. The V gene's germline CDR1 is LNHNV and CDR2 YYDKDF (reference sequence). The CDR3 reads CATSKLRVGEQFF. The CDR3 DNA is TGTGCCACCAGCAAACTCAGGGTCGGCGAGCAGTTCTTC.

In its sample, this clonotype was seen once. The chain carries TRBV10-3 and TRBJ2-1; D is possibly TRBD1 (6 bases). CDR1 is ENHRY and CDR2 is SYGVKD in the germline V gene. There are 14 residues in the CDR3. V gave up 1 base and J gave up 4 bases, with 8 bases separating them. The CDR3 spells CAISEFRGYNEQFF. CDR3 DNA: TGTGCCATCAGTGAGTTCAGGGGATACAATGAGCAGTTCTTC.

The chain combines TRBV4-1 with TRBJ1-6; D gene unclear. Germline V gene sequence: CDR1 MGHRA, CDR2 YSYEKL. This CDR3 region has 17 residues. V lost 4 bases and J lost 9, with 22 bases in between. CDR3 nucleotide sequence: TGCGCCAGCAGCCGAGATCGAATGGGAACTGCTGGTTCACCCCTCCACTTT. Amino acid sequence: CASSRDRMGTAGSPLHF.

This clonotype was recorded a few times. The CDR3 DNA follows: TGCAGCGTTGAAGAACGGACCCCCAGTACAAGCTATGGCTACACCTTC. As protein: CSVEERTPSTSYGYTF. This chain links TRBV29-1 with TRBJ1-2; D not certain. CDR3 length equals 16 residues. V dropped 0 bases and J dropped 4 bases, with 18 bases sitting between them. From germline, CDR1 is SQVTM and CDR2 ANQGSEA.

This sequence joins TRBV7-2 and TRBJ1-5; unclear D gene. The V end was cut by 2 bases, the J end by 3 bases, with 11 bases between. CDR3 size: 15 residues. The germline V gene has CDR1 SGHTA and CDR2 FQGNSA. CDR3 DNA sequence: TGTGCCAGCAGCTTACAATTCCAGAACAATCAGCCCCAGCATTTT. Translated: CASSLQFQNNQPQHF.

CDR3 region: CAWNAGTKQETQYF. CDR3 DNA sequence: TGTGCCTGGAATGCGGGGACAAAACAAGAGACCCAGTACTTC. The chain joins TRBV30 to TRBJ2-5, with D perhaps matching TRBD1 or TRBD2 (6 bases each). The CDR3 extends over 14 amino acids. Trimming left V 4 bases short and J 2 bases short, with 14 bases between. Germline assignment: CDR1 GTSNPN and CDR2 SVGIG (reference sequence). The full variable domain, completed using reference TRBV30 and TRBJ2-5, is SQTIHQWPATLVQPVGSPLSLECTVEGTSNPNLYWYRQAAGRGLQLLFYSVGIGQISSEVPQNLSASRPQDRQFILSSKKLLLSDSGFYLCAWNAGTKQETQYFGPGTRLLVL.

This clonotype was seen just once. The chain links TRBV7-2 to TRBJ2-3; D perhaps matches TRBD2 (7 bases). There are 18 residues in the CDR3. V dropped 1 base and J dropped 2 bases, with 19 bases sitting between them. Per the germline V gene, CDR1 is SGHTA and CDR2 is FQGNSA. The CDR3 loop is CASSLGGAGDYYTDTQYF. The DNA of the CDR3 is TGTGCCAGCAGCTTAGGGGGGGCCGGGGACTACTACACAGATACGCAGTATTTT.

This sequence joins TRBV12-3 or TRBV12-4 and TRBJ2-1, with TRBD1 matching over 8 bases. Gene TRBJ2-7 matches the end of the DNA better, so the J call may be wrong. This CDR3 comprises 15 residues. This CDR3 is CASSQDRGSYNEQYF. The CDR3 region has the DNA TGTGCCAGCAGTCAAGACAGGGGCTCCTACAATGAGCAGTACTTC.

In regard to this clonotype: One end of the junction is discordant with germline, which a read error may explain. This rearrangement joins TRBV27 to TRBJ2-5; a weak D match, TRBD2 (6 bases). CDR1 is MNHEY and CDR2 is SMNVEV in the germline V gene (reference sequence). The CDR3 runs 15 residues. The chain's CDR3 is CAGSGGMEVGETQYF. CDR3 coding DNA: TGTGCCGGCAGTGGGGGGATGGAGGTGGGAGAGACCCAGTACTTC.

There are a few counts of this clonotype. The J gene is TRBJ2-3, the V gene TRBV12-3 or TRBV12-4; 7 nucleotides line up with TRBD1. V dropped 5 bases and J dropped 2; count of bases not matched to a gene: 10. This CDR3 is built from 16 residues. This chain's CDR3 is CASSHPQGLPTDTQYF. For the CDR3, the DNA is TGTGCCAGCAGTCACCCACAGGGGCTACCCACAGATACGCAGTATTTT.

The chain joins TRBV3-1 to TRBJ1-6; D might be TRBD1 (6 bases). The CDR3 is made up of 16 amino acids. The germline gives CDR1 LGHDT, CDR2 YNNKEL (reference sequence). V shed 3 bases and J shed 8 bases, with 17 bases lying between them. The CDR3 sequence is CASSHGLTGVHSPLHF. CDR3 DNA: TGTGCCAGCAGCCACGGTTTGACAGGAGTTCATTCACCCCTCCACTTT.

This clonotype was observed a handful of times. The J gene is TRBJ2-2, the V gene TRBV5-1, with D perhaps given as TRBD1 or TRBD2 (5 bases each). The CDR3 consists of 16 residues. Trimming took 0 bases from V and 3 from J, leaving 12 bases between them. Germline CDR1 and CDR2: SGHRS and YFSETQ. This CDR3 reads CASSLARGGDTGELFF. As DNA, the CDR3 is TGCGCCAGCAGCTTGGCCCGGGGCGGCGACACCGGGGAGCTGTTTTTT. Combining the CDR3 with reference TRBV5-1 and TRBJ2-2 gives the whole variable domain KAGVTQTPRYLIKTRGQQVTLSCSPISGHRSVSWYQQTPGQGLQFLFEYFSETQRNKGNFPGRFSGRQFSNSRSEMNVSTLELGDSALYLCASSLARGGDTGELFFGEGSRLTVL.

The rearrangement uses TRBV7-9 and TRBJ2-3; TRBD2 matches at 12 bases. The germline gives CDR1 SEHNR, CDR2 FQNEAQ (reference sequence). The CDR3 sequence is 18 residues long. The V segment lost 5 bases and the J segment 3 bases; nucleotides outside the gene matches: 12. CDR3 region: CASSPLVTSGGPTDTQYF. As DNA, the CDR3 is TGTGCCAGCAGCCCGTTAGTGACTAGCGGGGGACCTACAGATACGCAGTATTTT.

This clonotype was counted a few times. This chain joins TRBV25-1 and TRBJ2-3; the match to TRBD2 covers 8 bases. CDR1 and CDR2 (germline): MGHDK, SYGVNS. The CDR3 loop spans 17 amino acids. The V segment lost 5 bases and the J segment 1 base; nucleotides outside the gene matches: 11. The CDR3 DNA follows: TGTGCCAGCAGTTCTCTCTCGGGGGGGCGCGGCACAGATACGCAGTATTTT. Protein product: CASSSLSGGRGTDTQYF.

This clonotype was picked up a small number of times. The CDR3 loop reads CASSSINEKLFF. The CDR3 nucleotides are TGTGCCAGCAGTTCTATAAATGAAAAACTGTTTTTT. The chain carries TRBV28 and TRBJ1-4; no definite D call. Trimming cost V 4 bases and J 5 bases, with 5 bases left between them. From germline, CDR1 is MDHEN and CDR2 SYDVKM. The CDR3 has 12 amino acids.

This chain links TRBV10-2 with TRBJ1-4; the D is unclear. Germline CDR1 reads WSHSY; CDR2 reads SAAADI. This CDR3 is 14 amino acids long. V was cut by 3 bases and J by 7 bases, with 12 bases left in between. Written as DNA, the CDR3 is TGCGCCAGCAGTGAATATGGGCCTAGTGAAAAACTGTTTTTT. This codes for CASSEYGPSEKLFF.

This clonotype was observed a few times. A read error may produce the germline difference seen at one junction end. This chain links TRBV2 with TRBJ2-7, with 12 bases that match TRBD2. CDR1 and CDR2 (germline): SNHLY, FYNNEI. The length of the CDR3 is 19 residues. As DNA, the CDR3 is TGTGCCAGCAGGGGGGGCCTGGGGACTAGCGGGCTAGGATCCTCCGAGCAGTACTTC. It is translated as CASRGGLGTSGLGSSEQYF.

This clonotype appeared a few times. V is TRBV2 and J is TRBJ2-5; 10 nucleotides align to TRBD1. CDR1 and CDR2 (germline): SNHLY, FYNNEI. The CDR3 loop spans 16 amino acids. The trim removed 10 bases at V and 4 bases at J, leaving 15 bases unmatched. CDR3 DNA: TGTGCCACGCTAGGTGTAGGGACAGGGGCGAGAGAGACCCAGTACTTC. Translated, it gives CATLGVGTGARETQYF.